Presented here are 19 T cell receptor beta chains from one specimen sequenced in a study of T cells in Graves' hyperthyroidism and ophthalmopathy. Authors of the study amplified TCR beta CDR3 regions from RNA transcripts. HTBI primers drove first-round RT-PCR of the TCR CDR3. TCRdb reanalysed the multiplex PCR reads using MiXCR and keeps one entry per CDR3 protein. The sample records 490,000 or so distinct CDR3 sequences, about 20% being singletons. The sequenced sample consisted of blood. The source of these receptors is a woman in her sixties or seventies with Graves' ophthalmopathy.

The sample holds one count of this clonotype. The CDR3 reads CASSVEAVSYNSPLHF. The CDR3 coding sequence is TGTGCCAGCAGCGTAGAGGCGGTCTCCTATAATTCACCCCTCCACTTT. V gene TRBV9 combines with J gene TRBJ1-6, with D unclear. The CDR3 has 16 residues. The V end was cut by 0 bases, the J end by 0 bases, with 7 bases between. The V gene's germline CDR1 is SGDLS and CDR2 YYNGEE.

V is TRBV28 and J is TRBJ2-7; no clear D gene. V dropped 3 bases and J dropped 1 base, with 10 bases sitting between them. Per the germline V gene, CDR1 is MDHEN and CDR2 is SYDVKM. The CDR3 totals 14 residues. For the CDR3, the DNA is TGTGCCAGCAGTTTCCTAGTTGGTTCCTACGAGCAGTACTTC. Translated, it gives CASSFLVGSYEQYF.

This clonotype has ten or more counts. V gene TRBV28 combines with J gene TRBJ1-4; the D is unclear. The germline V and J ends were trimmed by 1 base and 7 bases, with 4 bases remaining between them. Germline CDR1 and CDR2: MDHEN and SYDVKM. CDR3 length: 12 residues. The CDR3 is CASSLSPEKLFF. Here the CDR3 DNA reads TGTGCCAGCAGTTTATCACCTGAAAAACTGTTTTTT.

This clonotype was observed a handful of times. The chain employs TRBV29-1 and TRBJ2-7, with 8 bases that match TRBD1. This CDR3 region has 14 residues. Per the germline V gene, CDR1 is SQVTM and CDR2 is ANQGSEA. Losses at the gene ends were 6 bases for V and 9 bases for J; bases not matched to a gene: 16. This chain's CDR3 is CSVGGDGQGGRQYF. The CDR3 bases are TGCAGCGTCGGAGGGGATGGACAGGGAGGTCGGCAGTACTTC.

This rearrangement joins TRBV5-1 to TRBJ2-7; possible D gene TRBD2, 6 bases. Germline loops: CDR1 SGHRS, CDR2 YFSETQ. The V end was cut by 0 bases, the J end by 0 bases, with 13 bases between. The CDR3 is 16 residues long. The CDR3 reads CASSLARGSLSYEQYF. The CDR3 DNA follows: TGCGCCAGCAGCTTGGCCCGGGGGTCCCTCTCCTACGAGCAGTACTTC. Based on the CDR3 plus reference TRBV5-1 and TRBJ2-7, the full variable domain is KAGVTQTPRYLIKTRGQQVTLSCSPISGHRSVSWYQQTPGQGLQFLFEYFSETQRNKGNFPGRFSGRQFSNSRSEMNVSTLELGDSALYLCASSLARGSLSYEQYFGPGTRLTVT.

As concerns this clonotype: This clone may be a read error of a much larger clone one base away. The rearrangement links TRBV2 to TRBJ2-5, with 9 positions matching TRBD1. CDR3 length: 15 residues. Germline assignment: CDR1 SNHLY and CDR2 FYNNEI. The CDR3 reads CASSEDRGTQGTQYF. The CDR3 DNA follows: TGTGCCAGCAGTGAGGACAGGGGTACGCAAGGGACCCAGTACTTC.

This clonotype was detected many times. The rearrangement joins TRBV2 to TRBJ2-3, with D possibly being TRBD1 (5 bases). CDR1 is SNHLY, CDR2 FYNNEI, per germline. CDR3 length: 15 amino acids. Trimming pared 3 bases from V and 1 base from J, leaving 11 bases between. As DNA, the CDR3 is TGTGCCAGCAGTGACCCAAGGGGCCGCACAGATACGCAGTATTTT. Encoded protein: CASSDPRGRTDTQYF. Full variable domain (rest looked up from reference TRBV2 and TRBJ2-3): EPEVTQTPSHQVTQMGQEVILRCVPISNHLYFYWYRQILGQKVEFLVSFYNNEISEKSEIFDDQFSVERPDGSNFTLKIRSTKLEDSAMYFCASSDPRGRTDTQYFGPGTRLTVL.

Ten or more counts support this clonotype. V usage is TRBV7-2 and J usage is TRBJ1-5; no definite D call. The CDR3 contains 15 residues. Germline CDR1 SGHTA, CDR2 FQGNSA. Trimming took off 1 base at V and 2 bases at J, with 9 bases between the two ends. The CDR3 sequence is CASSLVGSRNQPQHF. The CDR3 bases are TGTGCCAGCAGCTTAGTGGGCAGCCGCAATCAGCCCCAGCATTTT. Looking up the rest from reference TRBV7-2 and TRBJ1-5 gives the full variable domain: GAGVSQSPSNKVTEKGKDVELRCDPISGHTALYWYRQSLGQGLEFLIYFQGNSAPDKSGLPSDRFSAERTGGSVSTLTIQRTQQEDSAVYLCASSLVGSRNQPQHFGDGTRLSIL.

The sample holds a few counts of this clonotype. The chain links TRBV6-1 to TRBJ2-2; no clear D gene. This CDR3 has 12 residues. Trimming took off 3 bases at V and 10 bases at J, with 9 bases between the two ends. Germline V gene lookup returns CDR1 MNHNS and CDR2 SASEGT. CDR3 sequence reads: CASSDLRAELFF. CDR3 in DNA: TGTGCCAGCAGTGATTTACGAGCGGAGCTGTTTTTT.

Concerning this clonotype: Germline and junction disagree at one end, which may indicate a read error. The chain has TRBV7-7 and TRBJ1-5; perhaps TRBD1 as D (5 bases). This CDR3 is built from 17 residues. Germline V gene sequence: CDR1 SSHAT, CDR2 FNYEAQ (reference sequence). The CDR3 DNA follows: TGTGCTAGCAGCTTAGTCCGGGACGGCGATAGCAATCAGCCCCAGCATTTT. It specifies CASSLVRDGDSNQPQHF.

The gene calls are TRBV5-1 and TRBJ2-5; perhaps D is TRBD1 or TRBD2 (6 bases each). V was cut by 4 bases and J by 4 bases, with 17 bases left in between. Germline V gives CDR1 SGHRS, CDR2 YFSETQ. This CDR3 comprises 15 residues. The CDR3 is CASSSGPGVRETQYF. CDR3 DNA: TGCGCCAGCAGCAGCGGGCCAGGGGTTCGAGAGACCCAGTACTTC.

The chain uses TRBV5-1 and TRBJ2-2, with 10 bases that match TRBD1. CDR3 length equals 16 residues. The V gene end was trimmed by 3 bases and the J gene end by 3 bases; junction bases not matched to a gene: 5. Germline V gives CDR1 SGHRS, CDR2 YFSETQ. The CDR3 spells CASSSTGTGDTGELFF. The CDR3 region has the DNA TGCGCCAGCAGCTCGACCGGGACAGGGGACACCGGGGAGCTGTTTTTT.

This chain connects TRBV30 to TRBJ2-1, with 8 nucleotides matching TRBD2. This CDR3 spans 14 amino acids. V lost 1 base to trimming and J lost 4 bases; unmatched junction nucleotides: 3. The V gene's germline CDR1 is GTSNPN and CDR2 SVGIG (reference sequence). The CDR3 reads CAWSDGGVYNEQFF. The CDR3 region has the DNA TGTGCCTGGAGTGACGGGGGGGTTTACAATGAGCAGTTCTTC.

Ten or more counts support this clonotype. The V gene is TRBV28, the J gene TRBJ2-1; D remains ambiguous. CDR1 is MDHEN and CDR2 is SYDVKM in the germline V gene. V lost 5 bases, J lost 4 bases, and 9 bases lay in between. The CDR3 sequence is 13 residues long. CDR3 residues: CASSESSYNEQFF. The CDR3 DNA reads TGTGCCAGCAGTGAAAGTTCTTACAATGAGCAGTTCTTC.

This clonotype has ten or more counts. V gene TRBV2 combines with J gene TRBJ1-1; no clear D gene. The CDR3 spans 13 residues. Germline V CDR1 and CDR2: SNHLY, FYNNEI. The germline V and J ends were trimmed by 1 base and 1 base, with 4 bases remaining between them. In nucleotides, the CDR3 is TGTGCCAGCAGTGAAGGGAGGAACACTGAAGCTTTCTTT. Its protein product is CASSEGRNTEAFF.

This clonotype is a singleton in its sample. Germline is not matched at one junction end, which may reflect a read error. CDR3 nucleotides: TGTGCCAGCAGTTTCGTTGGACTAGCGGGAGCCCGGGATACTTACAATGAGAAGTTCTTC. Its protein is CASSFVGLAGARDTYNEKFF. The chain has TRBV28 and TRBJ2-1; 13 bases agree with TRBD2. Germline V CDR1 and CDR2: MDHEN, SYDVKM. This CDR3 comprises 20 residues.

As for this clonotype: A much larger clone is a single base away; this may be a read error. The rearrangement uses TRBV2 and TRBJ2-7; 9 nucleotides agree with TRBD1. This CDR3 region has 15 residues. Per the germline V gene, CDR1 is SNHLY and CDR2 is FYNNEI. Here the CDR3 DNA reads TGTGCCAGCAGTGAACTGGGACAGGGAGCCTACAAGCAGTACTTC. Translated, it gives CASSELGQGAYKQYF.

The chain recombines TRBV4-1 with TRBJ2-5; possibly TRBD1 for D (6 bases). The CDR3 runs 15 residues. V lost 2 bases and J lost 2, with 12 bases in between. Germline CDR1 is MGHRA and CDR2 is YSYEKL. In DNA, the CDR3 is TGCGCCAGCAGCCAAAGCAGGGGTTCTCAAGAGACCCAGTACTTC. This codes for CASSQSRGSQETQYF.

The rearrangement joins TRBV7-3 to TRBJ2-1; D perhaps matches TRBD2 (6 bases). Germline V gene sequence: CDR1 SGHTA, CDR2 FQGTGA. The CDR3 runs to 13 residues. V lost 5 bases, J lost 12 bases, and 17 bases lay in between. CDR3 region: CASSRTRESRQFF. The CDR3 DNA reads as TGTGCCAGCAGCAGAACTCGGGAGTCAAGGCAGTTCTTC.